The present T cell receptor beta chain was sequenced within a study of technical replicates of blood from a handful of donors. Germline V CDR1 and CDR2: SGHRS, YFSETQ. With 0 bases removed from V and 4 bases from J, the gap between germline ends came to 7 bases. The CDR3 contains 13 residues. Data came from immunoSEQ multiplex PCR; TCRdb stores just in-frame clones and leaves some out. The repertoire holds 66,000 or so clones, with around 97% as singletons. The sample consisted of T cells isolated from PBMCs. This sequence was found in a human donor in good health. The chain uses TRBV5-1 and TRBJ1-2; D remains unclear. The CDR3 spells CASSLAAGYGYTF. Here the CDR3 DNA reads TGCGCCAGCAGCTTGGCGGCGGGCTATGGCTACACCTTC.